This T cell receptor beta chain was captured in a study of T-cell memory formation after mild COVID-19. Across the whole study: Largely donor-specific sequence clusters came from a couple of donors.

TCRdb re-derived calls from the 5' RACE reads in MiXCR, one entry per CDR3 protein. The data show about 360,000 distinct CDR3 sequences, approximately 13% seen once. Note on this clonotype: Its antigen is not identified.

This CDR3 is 15 amino acids long. Germline lookup yields CDR1 MNHEY and CDR2 SVGAGI. Trimming cost V 6 bases and J 3 bases, with 18 bases left between them. Broader study findings: That cross-reactive memory joined was suggested by some responding clones appearing in pre-infection memory.

The sequenced sample was PBMCs or a T cell subset sorted from them (not recorded which). The receptor comes from a man in his late teens or twenties who had mild COVID-19 (a few samples of this study predate the infection). Cell type and time point are not known. V gene TRBV6-5 combines with J gene TRBJ2-7; D unresolved. The CDR3 spells CASRSTPMENYEQYF. CDR3 DNA sequence: TGTGCCAGCAGGAGTACCCCGATGGAGAACTACGAGCAGTACTTC.